The T cell receptor (beta chain) described here comes from a study of blood T cell repertoires in COVID-19. In assigning cohorts, the study relied on participant-reported clinical history. In the original processing: Reference gene primer amplification in the assay estimated nucleated cell counts. Generated by immunoSEQ multiplex PCR, the TCRdb table keeps only in-frame clones and is missing some. The D gene and trimming were derived from the DNA, and the V and J assignments and clone size from that table. The sample contains about 130,000 clones, 86% of which appear only once. The V segment lost 3 bases and the J segment 8 bases; nucleotides outside the gene matches: 9. This CDR3 region has 15 residues. Per germline, CDR1 SGHKS and CDR2 YYEKEE (reference sequence).

The V and J genes are TRBV5-5 and TRBJ2-1; the match to TRBD1 covers 9 bases. Source material: PBMCs or T cells enriched from blood (not recorded which). The clonotype originates from a woman in her fifties or sixties who had recovered from COVID-19. Here the CDR3 DNA reads TGTGCCAGCAGCTGGGAGGGGACAGGGTTCGATGAGCAGTTCTTC. This sequence encodes CASSWEGTGFDEQFF.